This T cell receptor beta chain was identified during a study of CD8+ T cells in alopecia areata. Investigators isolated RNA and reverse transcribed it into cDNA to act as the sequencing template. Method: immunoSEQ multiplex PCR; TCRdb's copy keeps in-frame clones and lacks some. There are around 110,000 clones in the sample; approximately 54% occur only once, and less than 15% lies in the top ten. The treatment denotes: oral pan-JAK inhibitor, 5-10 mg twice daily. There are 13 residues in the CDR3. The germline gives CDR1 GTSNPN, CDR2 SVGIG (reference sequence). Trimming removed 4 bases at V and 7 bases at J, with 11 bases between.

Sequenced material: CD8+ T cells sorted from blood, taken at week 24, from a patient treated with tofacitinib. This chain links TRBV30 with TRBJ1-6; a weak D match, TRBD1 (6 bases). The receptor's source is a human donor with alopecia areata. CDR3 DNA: TGTGCCTGGAACGGGGACACCAATTCACCCCTCCACTTT. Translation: CAWNGDTNSPLHF.